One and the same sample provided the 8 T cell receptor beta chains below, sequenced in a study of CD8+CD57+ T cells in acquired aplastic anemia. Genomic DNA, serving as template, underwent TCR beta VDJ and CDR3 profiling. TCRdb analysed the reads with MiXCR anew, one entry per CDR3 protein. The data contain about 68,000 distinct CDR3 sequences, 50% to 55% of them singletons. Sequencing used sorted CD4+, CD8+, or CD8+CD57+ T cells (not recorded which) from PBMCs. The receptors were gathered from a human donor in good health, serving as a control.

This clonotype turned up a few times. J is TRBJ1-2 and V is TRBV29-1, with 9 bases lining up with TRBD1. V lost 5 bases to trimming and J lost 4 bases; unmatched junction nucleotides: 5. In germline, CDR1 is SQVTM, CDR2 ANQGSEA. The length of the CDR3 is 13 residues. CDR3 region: CSVRDRDSYGYTF. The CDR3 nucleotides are TGCAGCGTTAGGGACAGGGACTCCTATGGCTACACCTTC.

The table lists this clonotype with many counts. CDR3 region: CASSLGPPLYEQYF. DNA of the CDR3: TGTGCCAGCAGCTTAGGGCCCCCTTTATACGAGCAGTACTTC. The chain is built from TRBV11-2 and TRBJ2-7; D not certain. Germline assignment: CDR1 SGHAT and CDR2 FQNNGV. The V end was cut by 1 base, the J end by 4 bases, with 11 bases between. The CDR3 extends over 14 amino acids.

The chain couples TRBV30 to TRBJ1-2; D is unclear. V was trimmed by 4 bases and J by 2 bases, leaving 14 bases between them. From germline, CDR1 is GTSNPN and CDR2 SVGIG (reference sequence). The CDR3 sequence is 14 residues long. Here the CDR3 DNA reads TGTGCCTGGACTCACGGCGGAGGAAACTATGGCTACACCTTC. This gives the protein CAWTHGGGNYGYTF. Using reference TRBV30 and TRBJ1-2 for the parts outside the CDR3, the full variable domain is SQTIHQWPATLVQPVGSPLSLECTVEGTSNPNLYWYRQAAGRGLQLLFYSVGIGQISSEVPQNLSASRPQDRQFILSSKKLLLSDSGFYLCAWTHGGGNYGYTFGSGTRLTVV.

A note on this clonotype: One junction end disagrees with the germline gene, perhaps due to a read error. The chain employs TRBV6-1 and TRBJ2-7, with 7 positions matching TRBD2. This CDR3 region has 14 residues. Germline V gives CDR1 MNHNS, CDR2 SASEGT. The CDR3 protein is CAISDLADTYEQYF. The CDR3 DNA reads TGTGCCATCAGTGACCTAGCGGACACCTACGAGCAGTACTTC.

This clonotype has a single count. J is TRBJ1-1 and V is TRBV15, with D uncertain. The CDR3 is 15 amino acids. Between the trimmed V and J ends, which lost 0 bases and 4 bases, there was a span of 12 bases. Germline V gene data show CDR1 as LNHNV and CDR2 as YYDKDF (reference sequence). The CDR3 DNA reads TGTGCCACCAGCAGAGATGCTGGGGTTGGCACTGAAGCTTTCTTT. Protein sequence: CATSRDAGVGTEAFF.

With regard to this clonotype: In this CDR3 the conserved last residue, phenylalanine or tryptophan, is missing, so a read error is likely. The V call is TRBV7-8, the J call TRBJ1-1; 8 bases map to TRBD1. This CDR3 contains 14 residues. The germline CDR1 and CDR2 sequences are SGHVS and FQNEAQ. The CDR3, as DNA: TGTGCCAGCAGCCAGTGGACAGGGCGGACTGAGGCTTTCTTA. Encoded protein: CASSQWTGRTEAFL.

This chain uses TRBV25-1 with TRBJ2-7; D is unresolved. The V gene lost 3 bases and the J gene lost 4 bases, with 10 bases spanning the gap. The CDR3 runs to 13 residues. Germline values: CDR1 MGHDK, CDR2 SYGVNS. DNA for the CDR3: TGTGCCAGCAGTGAGTCTCTTGGGTACGAGCAGTACTTC. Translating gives CASSESLGYEQYF.

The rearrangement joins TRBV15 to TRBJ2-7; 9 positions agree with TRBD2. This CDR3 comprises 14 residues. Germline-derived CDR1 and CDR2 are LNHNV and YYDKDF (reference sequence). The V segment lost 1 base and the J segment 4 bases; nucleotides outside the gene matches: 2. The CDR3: CATSRVAGVYEQYF. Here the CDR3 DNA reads TGTGCCACCAGCAGAGTAGCGGGAGTTTACGAGCAGTACTTC.